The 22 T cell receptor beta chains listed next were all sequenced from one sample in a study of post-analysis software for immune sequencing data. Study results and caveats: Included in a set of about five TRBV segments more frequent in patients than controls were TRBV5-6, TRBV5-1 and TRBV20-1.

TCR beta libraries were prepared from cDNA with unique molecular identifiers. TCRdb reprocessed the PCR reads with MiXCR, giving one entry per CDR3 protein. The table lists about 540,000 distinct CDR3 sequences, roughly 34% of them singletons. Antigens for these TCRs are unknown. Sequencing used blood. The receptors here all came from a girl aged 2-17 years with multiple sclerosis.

CDR3 bases: TGTGCCAGCAGCCATACACGGATCGGAGGCTACACCTTC. Protein: CASSHTRIGGYTF. The chain joins TRBV12-3 or TRBV12-4 to TRBJ1-2; D is undetermined. This CDR3 comprises 13 residues. V lost 6 bases, J lost 8 bases, and 16 bases lay in between.

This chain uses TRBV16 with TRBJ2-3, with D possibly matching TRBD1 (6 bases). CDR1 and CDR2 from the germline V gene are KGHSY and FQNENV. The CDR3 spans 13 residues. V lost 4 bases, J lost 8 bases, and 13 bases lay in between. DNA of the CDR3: TGTGCCAGCAGCCTAACGCAGGGGAGTACGCAGTATTTT. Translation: CASSLTQGSTQYF.

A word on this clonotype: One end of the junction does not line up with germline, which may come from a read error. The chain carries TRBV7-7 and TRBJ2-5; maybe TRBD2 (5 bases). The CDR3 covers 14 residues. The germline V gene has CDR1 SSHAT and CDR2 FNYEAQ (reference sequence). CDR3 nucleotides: TGTGCTAGCAGCCCCTCCGGGGAGCAAGAGACCCAGTACTTC. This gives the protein CASSPSGEQETQYF.

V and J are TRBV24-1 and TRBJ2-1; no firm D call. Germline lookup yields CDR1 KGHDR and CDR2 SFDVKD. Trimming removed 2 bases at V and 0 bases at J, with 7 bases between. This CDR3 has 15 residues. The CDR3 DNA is TGTGCCACCAGTGATTCCCAGAGCTCCTACAATGAGCAGTTCTTC. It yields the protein CATSDSQSSYNEQFF.

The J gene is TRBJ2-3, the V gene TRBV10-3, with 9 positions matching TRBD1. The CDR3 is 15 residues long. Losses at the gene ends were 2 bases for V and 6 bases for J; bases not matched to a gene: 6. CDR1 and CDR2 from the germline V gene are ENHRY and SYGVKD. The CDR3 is CAISELQGAVDTQYF. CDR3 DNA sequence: TGTGCCATCAGTGAGCTACAGGGGGCAGTTGATACGCAGTATTTT.

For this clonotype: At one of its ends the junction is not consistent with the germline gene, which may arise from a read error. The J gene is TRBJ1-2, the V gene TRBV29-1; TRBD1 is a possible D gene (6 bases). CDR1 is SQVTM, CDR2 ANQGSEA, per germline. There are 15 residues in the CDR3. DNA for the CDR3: TGCAGCGTTGAAAGACAGGAAGTCTCCCCCTATGGCCACACCTTC. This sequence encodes CSVERQEVSPYGHTF.

CDR3 in DNA: TGCGCCAGCAGCCACCAGGCTAGCTACGAGCAGTACTTC. Protein product: CASSHQASYEQYF. This chain joins TRBV4-1 and TRBJ2-7; no definite D call. There are 13 residues in the CDR3. Trimming took 3 bases from V and 3 from J, leaving 9 bases between them. Germline-derived CDR1 and CDR2 are MGHRA and YSYEKL.

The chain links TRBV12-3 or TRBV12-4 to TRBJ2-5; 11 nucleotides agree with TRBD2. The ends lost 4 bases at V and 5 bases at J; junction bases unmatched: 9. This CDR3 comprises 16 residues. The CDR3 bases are TGTGCCAGCAGTTGGGCCTCACTAGCGGGAGTCGAGACCCAGTACTTC. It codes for CASSWASLAGVETQYF.

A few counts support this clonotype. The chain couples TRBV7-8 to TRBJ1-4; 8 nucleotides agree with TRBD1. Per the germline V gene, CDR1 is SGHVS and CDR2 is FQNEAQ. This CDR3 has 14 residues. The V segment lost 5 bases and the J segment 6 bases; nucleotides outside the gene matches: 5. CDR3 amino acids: CASSTGQGDEKLFF. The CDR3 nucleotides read TGTGCCAGCAGCACCGGACAGGGAGATGAAAAACTGTTTTTT.

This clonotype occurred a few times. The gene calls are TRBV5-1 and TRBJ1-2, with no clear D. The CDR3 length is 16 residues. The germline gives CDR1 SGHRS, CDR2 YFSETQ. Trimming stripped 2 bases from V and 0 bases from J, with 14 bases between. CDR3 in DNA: TGCGCCAGCAGCTTCCCGTCGCAGTCGACTAACTATGGCTACACCTTC. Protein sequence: CASSFPSQSTNYGYTF.

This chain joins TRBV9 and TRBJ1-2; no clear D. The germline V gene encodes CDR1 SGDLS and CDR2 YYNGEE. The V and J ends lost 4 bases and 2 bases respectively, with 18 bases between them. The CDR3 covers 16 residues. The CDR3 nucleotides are TGTGCCAGCAGCACCCATATATACCGGGAAAACTATGGCTACACCTTC. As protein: CASSTHIYRENYGYTF.

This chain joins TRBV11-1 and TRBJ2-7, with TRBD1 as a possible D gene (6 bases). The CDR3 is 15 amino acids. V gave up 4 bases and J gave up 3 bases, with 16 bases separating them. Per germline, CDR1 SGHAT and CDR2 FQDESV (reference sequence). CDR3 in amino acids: CASSSNPGRGYEQYF. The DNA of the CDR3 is TGTGCCAGCAGCTCAAACCCCGGCAGGGGCTACGAGCAGTACTTC.

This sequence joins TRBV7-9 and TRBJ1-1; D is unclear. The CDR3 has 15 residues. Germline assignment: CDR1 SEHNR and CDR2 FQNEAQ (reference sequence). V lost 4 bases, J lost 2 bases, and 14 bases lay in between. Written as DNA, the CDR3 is TGTGCCAGCAGCTCTTCTCAGGCGCTTAACACTGAAGCTTTCTTT. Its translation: CASSSSQALNTEAFF.

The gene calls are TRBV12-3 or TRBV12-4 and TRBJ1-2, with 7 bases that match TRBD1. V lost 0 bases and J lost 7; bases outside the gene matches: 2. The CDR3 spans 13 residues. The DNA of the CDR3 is TGTGCCAGCAGTTTAGCCAGGGGGGCTGGCTACACCTTC. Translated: CASSLARGAGYTF.

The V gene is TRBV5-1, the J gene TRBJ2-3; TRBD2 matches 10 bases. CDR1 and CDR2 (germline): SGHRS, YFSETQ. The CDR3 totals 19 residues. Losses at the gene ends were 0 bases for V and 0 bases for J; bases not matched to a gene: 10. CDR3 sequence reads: CASSLGRPLAGQSTDTQYF. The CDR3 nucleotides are TGCGCCAGCAGCTTGGGCCGACCACTAGCGGGACAAAGCACAGATACGCAGTATTTT.

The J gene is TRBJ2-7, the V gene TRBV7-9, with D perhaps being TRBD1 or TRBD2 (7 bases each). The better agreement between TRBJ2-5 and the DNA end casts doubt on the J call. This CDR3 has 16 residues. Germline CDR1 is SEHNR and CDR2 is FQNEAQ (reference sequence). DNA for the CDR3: TGTGCCAGCAGCTTATCAGGGGGGGGCGGTCCAGGGACCCAGTACTTC. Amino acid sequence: CASSLSGGGGPGTQYF.

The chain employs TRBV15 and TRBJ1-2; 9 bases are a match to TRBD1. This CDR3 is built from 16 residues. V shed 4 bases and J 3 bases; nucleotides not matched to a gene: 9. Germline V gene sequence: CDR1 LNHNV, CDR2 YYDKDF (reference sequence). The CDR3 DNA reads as TGTGCCACCAGCAATCGGACAGGGGCACAATACTATGGCTACACCTTC. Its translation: CATSNRTGAQYYGYTF.

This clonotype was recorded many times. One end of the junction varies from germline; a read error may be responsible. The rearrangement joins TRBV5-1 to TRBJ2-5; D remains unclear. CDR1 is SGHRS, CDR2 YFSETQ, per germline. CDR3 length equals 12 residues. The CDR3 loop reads CASSRVGETQYF. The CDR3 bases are TGTGCCAGCAGTCGCGTTGGTGAGACCCAGTACTTC.

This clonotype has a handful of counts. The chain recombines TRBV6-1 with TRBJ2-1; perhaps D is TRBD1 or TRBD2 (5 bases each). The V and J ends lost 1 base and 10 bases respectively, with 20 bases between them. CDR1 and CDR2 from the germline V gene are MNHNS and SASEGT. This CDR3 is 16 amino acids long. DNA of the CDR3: TGTGCCAGCAGTGAAGGGGTGGGGACGGCTAACTACGAGCAGTTCTTC. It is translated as CASSEGVGTANYEQFF.

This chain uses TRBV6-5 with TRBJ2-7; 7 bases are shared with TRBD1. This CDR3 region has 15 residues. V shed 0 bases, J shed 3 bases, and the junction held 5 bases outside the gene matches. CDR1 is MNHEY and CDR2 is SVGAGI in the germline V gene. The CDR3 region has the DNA TGTGCCAGCAGTTACTCGACAGGGAGTCGCTACGAGCAGTACTTC. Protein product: CASSYSTGSRYEQYF.

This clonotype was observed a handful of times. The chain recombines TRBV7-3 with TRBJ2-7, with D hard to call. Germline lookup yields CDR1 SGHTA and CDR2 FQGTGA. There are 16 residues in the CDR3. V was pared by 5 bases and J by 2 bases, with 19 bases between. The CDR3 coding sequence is TGTGCCAGCAGCACTGAAGAACCCGAACACACCTACGAGCAGTACTTC. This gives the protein CASSTEEPEHTYEQYF.

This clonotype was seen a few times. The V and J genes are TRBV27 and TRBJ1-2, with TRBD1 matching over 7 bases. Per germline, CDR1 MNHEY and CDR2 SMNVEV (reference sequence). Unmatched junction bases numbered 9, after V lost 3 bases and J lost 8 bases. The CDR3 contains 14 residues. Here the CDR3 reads CASSFKTGTSGYTF. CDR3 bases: TGTGCCAGCAGTTTTAAGACAGGGACGAGCGGCTACACCTTC.